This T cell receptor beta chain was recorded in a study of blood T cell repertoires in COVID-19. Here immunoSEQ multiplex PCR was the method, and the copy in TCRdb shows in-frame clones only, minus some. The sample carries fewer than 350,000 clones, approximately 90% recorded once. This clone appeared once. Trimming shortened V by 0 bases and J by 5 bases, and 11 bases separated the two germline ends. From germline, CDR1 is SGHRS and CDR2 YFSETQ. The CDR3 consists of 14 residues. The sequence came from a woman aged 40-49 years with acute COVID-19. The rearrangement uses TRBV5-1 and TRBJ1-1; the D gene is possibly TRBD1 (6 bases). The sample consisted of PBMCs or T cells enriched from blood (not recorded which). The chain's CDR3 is CASSLASGTTEAFF. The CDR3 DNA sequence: TGCGCCAGCAGCTTGGCCAGTGGGACAACTGAAGCTTTCTTT.